This note documents a single TCR beta chain sequence. Its antigen is not known. Here immunoSEQ multiplex PCR was the method, and the copy in TCRdb shows in-frame clones only, minus some. The profile shows tens of thousands of clones, roughly 86% of them singletons. The data are from a study of OX40 agonist ivuxolimab in advanced cancers. About the research overall: Males comprised around 78% of the group, whose mean age was 60 years (range roughly 20 to 85). Study-level results: Clonal expansion among partial responders at 0.1-3.0 mg/kg ranked near the lowest.

The V gene's germline CDR1 is MNHNY and CDR2 SVGAGI (reference sequence). The CDR3 consists of 15 residues. The junction had 0 bases not matched to a gene; V was cut back by 2 bases and J by 0 bases. The rearrangement links TRBV6-6 to TRBJ2-7; 11 nucleotides match TRBD2. The receptor comes from an adult with an advanced solid tumor such as melanoma, head and neck, liver or kidney cancer. The material sequenced was CD4+ or CD8+ T cells sorted from blood, taken in a trial of the OX40 agonist ivuxolimab. The CDR3 protein is CASSYGTSGSYEQYF. DNA for the CDR3: TGTGCCAGCAGTTACGGGACTAGCGGCTCCTACGAGCAGTACTTC.